The TCR beta chain under discussion was sequenced for a study of blood T cell repertoires in COVID-19. Patients in Seattle were enrolled during active infection, then followed longitudinally. The ends were cut back, 2 bases at V and 4 bases at J, with 6 bases in the middle. The length of the CDR3 is 13 residues. Assay used: immunoSEQ multiplex PCR; TCRdb lists only in-frame clones, some missing. This sample has some 230,000 clones; around 86% occur once, and the top ten carry 10%. This chain connects TRBV12-3 or TRBV12-4 to TRBJ1-3; D call uncertain. Sequenced input: peripheral blood. This clonotype originated in a woman aged 50 to 60 with COVID-19, enrolled during active disease. CDR3 region: CASSLQRGNTIYF. The CDR3 DNA sequence: TGTGCCAGCAGTTTACAACGGGGAAACACCATATATTTT.